The rows below give T cell receptor beta chains drawn from one sample of a study of CD8 T cells in Susac syndrome. TCRdb processed the immunoSEQ multiplex PCR reads anew with MiXCR; each CDR3 protein has one entry. The sample has under 200,000 distinct CDR3 sequences; 85% to 95% are singletons. The material sequenced was CD4+ T cells from PBMCs. All receptors come from a human donor with Susac syndrome. Each CDR3 is given with its conserved first and last residue. A D gene is named only where the DNA matches it firmly. Expanded clones get a size class; other rows say once, few or many, or leave the size out.

- | - | TRBJ1-1 | TRBV30 | TGTGCCTGGAGTCGGGTGAACACTGAAGCTTTCTTT | CAWSRVNTEAFF
- | - | TRBJ2-2 | TRBV7-2 | TGTGCCAGCAGCTTAGGTCCAATCACCGGGGAGCTGTTTTTT | CASSLGPITGELFF
TRBD1 | - | TRBJ2-7 | TRBV30 | TGTGCCTGGAGTGTACTACGACAGGGCCCCTACGAGCAGTACTTC | CAWSVLRQGPYEQYF
- | once | TRBJ1-4 | TRBV7-9 | TGTGCCAGCAGGATAGGGTCCCTAAATGAAAAACTGTTTTTT | CASRIGSLNEKLFF
- | once | TRBJ1-2 | TRBV7-2 | TGTGCCAGCAGCTTAGTTTTCGGCTACACCTTC | CASSLVFGYTF
TRBD1 | - | TRBJ1-2 | TRBV20-1 | TGCAGTGCTAGTGAAACAGGGGACTATGGCTACACCTTC | CSASETGDYGYTF
- | - | TRBJ1-1 | TRBV4-2 | TGTGCCAGCAGCCAACTTTTAGACCCCTTTGAAGCTTTCTTT | CASSQLLDPFEAFF
- | - | TRBJ1-6 | TRBV7-3 | TGTGCCAGCAGCCCAGAACCCAATTCACCCCTCCACTTT | CASSPEPNSPLHF
- | - | TRBJ1-5 | TRBV20-1 | TGCAGTGCTAATCAGCCCCAGCATTTT | CSANQPQHF
TRBD2 | - | TRBJ2-2 | TRBV14 | TGTGCCAGCAGCCAACGATCCCCTAGCGGGCCCCTCCTTAGCGCCGGGGAGCTGTTTTTT | CASSQRSPSGPLLSAGELFF
- | once | TRBJ2-3 | TRBV5-1 | TGCGCCAGCAGCTTGGTGGCACCTGGAGATACGCAGTATTTT | CASSLVAPGDTQYF
- | once | TRBJ1-1 | TRBV12-3/TRBV12-4 | TGTGCCAGCAGTTTCTGGGGGGAAGCTTTCTTT | CASSFWGEAFF
- | - | TRBJ1-2 | TRBV5-1 | TGCGCCAGCAGCCCCGAAGGGCAGGGTGGTGCGGGCTATGGCTACACCTTC | CASSPEGQGGAGYGYTF
TRBD1 | - | TRBJ1-5 | TRBV18 | TGTGCCAGCTCACTCCGACAGGGCGGGCATCAGCCCCAGCATTTT | CASSLRQGGHQPQHF
- | - | TRBJ1-4 | TRBV20-1 | TGCAGTGCTAGCGTGGGCGTTGGGGAAAAACTGTTTTTT | CSASVGVGEKLFF
- | - | TRBJ2-3 | TRBV19 | TGTGCCAGTAGCACCGACGGACTCCCGGGAGATACGCAGTATTTT | CASSTDGLPGDTQYF
- | - | TRBJ2-6 | TRBV29-1 | TGCAGCGTTGGGGGGATTGGTGGGGCCAACGTCCTGACTTTC | CSVGGIGGANVLTF
- | - | TRBJ2-4 | TRBV27 | TGTGCCAGCAGTTTAAGGCCAGGGGAACGAGGTTACATTCAGTACTTC | CASSLRPGERGYIQYF
- | - | TRBJ2-7 | TRBV4-1 | TGCGCCAGCAGCCAAGTTGAAACAGGTTTCTACGAGCAGTACTTC | CASSQVETGFYEQYF
- | - | TRBJ2-5 | TRBV4-3 | TGCGCCAGCAGCCAAGACGCAGTTCGCGAGACCCAGTACTTC | CASSQDAVRETQYF
- | - | TRBJ2-7 | TRBV20-1 | TGCAGTGCTAGATTGCTAGAAGCAGGCGAGCAGTACTTC | CSARLLEAGEQYF
TRBD2 | - | TRBJ2-7 | TRBV6-2/TRBV6-3 | TGTGCCAGCAGTTCCGAACTAGCGGGGGGGTTCTACGAGCAGTACTTC | CASSSELAGGFYEQYF
- | - | TRBJ1-1 | TRBV3-1 | TGTGCCAGCAGCCAACAGGGGTTGAACACTGAAGCTTTCTTT | CASSQQGLNTEAFF
TRBD1 | once | TRBJ2-5 | TRBV7-2 | TGTGCCAGCAGCTATAGGGACAGGGAAGCCCAGTACTTC | CASSYRDREAQYF
- | - | TRBJ2-5 | TRBV5-1 | TGCGCCAGCGGCGAAACCGGGACTCTCCAAGAGACCCAGTACTTC | CASGETGTLQETQYF
TRBD1 | - | TRBJ1-2 | TRBV29-1 | TGCAGCGTTGAACCCTGGGGACAGCCGAACTATGGCTACACCTTC | CSVEPWGQPNYGYTF
TRBD1 | - | TRBJ1-6 | TRBV4-3 | TGCGCCAGCAGCCAAGGGGTTCAGGGGGCGAATCAGAACTCACCCCTCCACTTT | CASSQGVQGANQNSPLHF
- | - | TRBJ2-6 | TRBV28 | TGTGCCAGCGCTGGGGCCAACGTCCTGACTTTC | CASAGANVLTF
- | - | TRBJ1-6 | TRBV2 | TGTGCCAGCAGTGAAGACCAGTCACCCCTCCACTTT | CASSEDQSPLHF
- | - | TRBJ1-5 | TRBV6-2/TRBV6-3 | TGTGCCAGCAGTTACTCAATTCAGCAGCCCCAGCATTTT | CASSYSIQQPQHF
- | - | TRBJ2-2 | TRBV2 | TGTGCCAGCAGTGCCCCAGGGAGGTACACCGGGGAGCTGTTTTTT | CASSAPGRYTGELFF
- | - | TRBJ2-1 | TRBV12-3/TRBV12-4 | TGTGCCAGCAGCTTTTCCCGACAGGATTCGAGCAATGAGCAGTTCTTC | CASSFSRQDSSNEQFF
- | once | TRBJ1-2 | TRBV5-6 | TGTGCCAGCAGCTTGGTTGCGGGGAGGAACTATGGCTACACCTTC | CASSLVAGRNYGYTF
- | - | TRBJ1-1 | TRBV2 | TGTGCCAGCTCCCGAGGGAGGGCGAGTAGGGACACTGAAGCTTTCTTT | CASSRGRASRDTEAFF
TRBD1 | - | TRBJ2-1 | TRBV10-3 | TGTGCCATCACCCGGGACAGTAGCTACAATGAGCAGTTCTTC | CAITRDSSYNEQFF
- | - | TRBJ1-6 | TRBV11-2 | TGTGCCAGCAGCTTAGAGGGGGCCAGTTCACCCCTCCACTTT | CASSLEGASSPLHF
TRBD1 | - | TRBJ2-3 | TRBV10-3 | TGTGCCATCAGGACAGGGGGTCGAAGCACAGATACGCAGTATTTT | CAIRTGGRSTDTQYF
- | - | TRBJ2-3 | TRBV29-1 | TGCAGCGTTGAAGAAATCCTAGGGACGGATACGCAGTATTTT | CSVEEILGTDTQYF
TRBD2 | - | TRBJ2-7 | TRBV20-1 | TGCAGTGCTAGAGCCCAAGGACTAGCGGGGGGTAGCTACGAGCAGTACTTC | CSARAQGLAGGSYEQYF
- | few | TRBJ1-5 | TRBV9 | TGTGCCAGCAGCTTAGGGGTGGGAAGCAATCAGCCCCAGCATTTT | CASSLGVGSNQPQHF
- | once | TRBJ1-1 | TRBV29-1 | TGCAGCGTTAGTGACAGGTACATTGAAGCTTTCTTT | CSVSDRYIEAFF
TRBD1 | - | TRBJ1-6 | TRBV6-6 | TGTGCCAGCAACCACCGGCGGACAGGGCTTAATTCACCCCTCCACTTT | CASNHRRTGLNSPLHF
- | - | TRBJ1-1 | TRBV7-6 | TGTGCCAGCAGCCAGTCAGAAGTGAACACTGAAGCTTTCTTT | CASSQSEVNTEAFF
- | once | TRBJ2-7 | TRBV7-3 | TGTGCCAGCAGCCGCGGACACGGATCTGAAGAGCAGTACTTC | CASSRGHGSEEQYF
TRBD1 | once | TRBJ1-1 | TRBV7-9 | TGTGCCAGCAGCTTAATCCACACAGGGGTGAACGGTAGGGCTTTCTTT | CASSLIHTGVNGRAFF
- | - | TRBJ2-7 | TRBV5-1 | TGCGCCAGCAGCCGGAGGGGGGGGGACGAGCAGTACTTC | CASSRRGGDEQYF